This T cell receptor (beta chain) was observed in a study of blood T cell repertoires in COVID-19. Study-wide background: PBMCs, B-cell-depleted T cells, or T cells were the source of the cDNA or gDNA that made up the material.

Assay used: immunoSEQ multiplex PCR; TCRdb lists only in-frame clones, some missing. The data contain approximately 250,000 clones, roughly 82% of them singletons. Trimming stripped 8 bases from V and 0 bases from J, with 13 bases between. The CDR3 sequence is 15 residues long. Germline assignment: CDR1 MNHEY and CDR2 SVGAGI. The chain carries TRBV6-5 and TRBJ2-2, with a tentative D call TRBD1 (5 bases). The receptor was isolated from a man between 40 and 49 years old who had recovered from COVID-19. The sequencing sample was made of peripheral blood. CDR3 DNA: TGTGCCAGCTGTCGTGTCAGGGCGAACACCGGGGAGCTGTTTTTT. It specifies CASCRVRANTGELFF.